This T cell receptor beta chain was found in a study of B cell selection in AIRE deficiency. Study results and caveats: Shorter CDR3s marked shared Treg sequences, biased toward few non-templated insertions.

TCRdb's table, derived via immunoSEQ multiplex PCR, lists solely in-frame clones and lacks some. This sample carries 12,000 to 15,000 clones, around 93% of them seen once, and the ten largest clones take approximately 0.99%. The regulatory T cell sort gate was CD4+CD25hiCD127low/negative. Details on this clone: Its target is unknown.

The germline CDR1 and CDR2 sequences are SGHTA and FQGNSA. J was trimmed by 7 bases and V by 2 bases; bases with no gene match: 7. The CDR3 loop spans 15 amino acids. This chain joins TRBV7-2 and TRBJ1-5; 8 positions match TRBD1. The specimen sequenced was Tregs sorted from PBMCs. The clonotype comes from a human donor with AIRE deficiency. CDR3 DNA: TGTGCCAGCAGCTTATTGGGGACAGGTGAGCAGCCCCAGCATTTT. This gives the protein CASSLLGTGEQPQHF.